These T cell receptor beta chains were read from a single sample in a study of vaccination effects on CD4 cells after COVID-19. Antigens of these TCRs are unknown. TCRdb keeps only in-frame clones here, not all; method: immunoSEQ multiplex PCR. Here the sample spans 40,000 to 45,000 clones, 77% being singletons. The sequencing here drew on CD4+ T cells from PBMCs cultured with HCoV-NL63 spike peptides, taken before COVID-19 vaccination. Receptors were obtained from a human donor who received a COVID-19 vaccine. Both conserved end residues are part of each CDR3. Each record gives: D gene, V gene, J gene, clone size, CDR3 DNA, CDR3 protein. The D gene is left open where the match is weak. Size tells how often a clone was seen (once, few, many) or the class of an expanded clone, and some rows leave it out.

>TRBD2|TRBV5-1|TRBJ2-5|-
TGCGCCAGCAGATCGGGCGGGGGACAAGAGACCCAGTACTTC
CASRSGGGQETQYF
>-|TRBV28|TRBJ1-4|few
TGTGCCAGCAGTTCTAATGAAAAACTGTTTTTT
CASSSNEKLFF
>TRBD1|TRBV6-5|TRBJ1-6|-
TGTGCCAGCAGTTATCAGACAGGGCGGATCTCACCCCTCCACTTT
CASSYQTGRISPLHF
>-|TRBV18|TRBJ2-6|-
TGTGCCAGCTCAGACTTGGGGAAACAGTCCTACTCTGGGGCCAACGTCCTGACTTTC
CASSDLGKQSYSGANVLTF
>-|TRBV7-8|TRBJ1-1|-
TGTGCCAGCAGCTTAATGGGCGAGAACACTGAAGCTTTCTTT
CASSLMGENTEAFF
>-|TRBV19|TRBJ2-6|-
TGTGCCAGTAGTACGTCGGGTGGGGCCAACGTCCTGACTTTC
CASSTSGGANVLTF
>-|TRBV28|TRBJ1-2|-
TGTGCCAGCAGTCTCCTCCCAGGGGTAGGTGGCTACACCTTC
CASSLLPGVGGYTF
>-|TRBV2|TRBJ2-5|-
TGTGCCAGCAGTCCGACACGTGAGACCCAGTACTTC
CASSPTRETQYF
>-|TRBV2|TRBJ2-2|once
TGTGCCAGCCAACCCAGTTCGAGGGGGGAGCTGTTTTTT
CASQPSSRGELFF
>-|TRBV28|TRBJ2-1|-
TGTGCCAGCAGTTTACAGATCTACAATGAGCAGTTCTTC
CASSLQIYNEQFF
>TRBD2|TRBV15|TRBJ2-5|once
TGTGCCACCATTTTAAGCGGGGGGGCCCTTGAGACCCAGTACTTC
CATILSGGALETQYF
>-|TRBV2|TRBJ2-3|-
TGTGCCAGCAGTGCCCGGTGGGGCACAGATACGCAGTATTTT
CASSARWGTDTQYF
>-|TRBV11-2|TRBJ1-4|-
TGTGCCAGCAGCACCCGACAGAATAATGAAAAACTGTTTTTT
CASSTRQNNEKLFF
>TRBD1|TRBV19|TRBJ1-5|-
TGTGCCAGTAAGACAGGGAGGGAAAGCAATCAGCCCCAGCATTTT
CASKTGRESNQPQHF
>-|TRBV7-9|TRBJ1-2|few
TGTGCCAGCAGCTTAGCCACAGCTAACTATGGCTACACCTTC
CASSLATANYGYTF
>-|TRBV7-2|TRBJ2-5|once
TGTGCCAGCAGCTTACGGGCAGGGGGGCGGGCTGGGCAAGAGACCCAGTACTTC
CASSLRAGGRAGQETQYF
>-|TRBV6-1|TRBJ1-2|-
TGTGCCAGCAGTGAAGGTCTGGGACACGAATCTCTCTATGGCTACACCTTC
CASSEGLGHESLYGYTF
>TRBD2|TRBV30|TRBJ2-3|-
TGTGCCTGGAGGGGGACTAGCGGGGGCCACCCGTATTTT
CAWRGTSGGHPYF
>TRBD2|TRBV3-1/TRBV3-2|TRBJ2-3|once
TGTGCCAGCAGCCCGACTAGCGATGGAGATACGCAGTATTTT
CASSPTSDGDTQYF
>TRBD1|TRBV25-1|TRBJ1-4|-
TGTGCCAGCAGTGGCTCTCAGGGGGCGCCTGAAAAACTGTTTTTT
CASSGSQGAPEKLFF
>-|TRBV6-6|TRBJ1-3|-
TGTGCCAGCACCGAGGGGATAGGAGACACCATATATTTT
CASTEGIGDTIYF
>TRBD1|TRBV24-1|TRBJ1-4|-
TGTGCCACCAGTGAGGGACAGGGAGGTAATGAAAAACTGTTTTTT
CATSEGQGGNEKLFF
>-|TRBV30|TRBJ1-4|-
TGTGCCTGGAGTGCGGGAGCTACAACTAATGAAAAACTGTTTTTT
CAWSAGATTNEKLFF
>-|TRBV6-5|TRBJ2-1|-
TGTGCCAGCAGTTCCCCAGGGAGGAATTACAATGAGCAGTTCTTC
CASSSPGRNYNEQFF
>-|TRBV11-1|TRBJ2-2|-
TGTGCCAGCAGCTTACAGGGGACCGGGGAGCTGTTTTTT
CASSLQGTGELFF
>TRBD1|TRBV2|TRBJ2-1|-
TGTGCCAGCAGAGAGGACAGGGTGAGTGAGCAGTTCTTC
CASREDRVSEQFF
>-|TRBV2|TRBJ1-1|few
TGTGCCAGCAGAGGGAGCCAGGGTTGGGCGAACACTGAAGCTTTCTTT
CASRGSQGWANTEAFF
>TRBD1|TRBV30|TRBJ1-6|-
TGTGCCTGGAGGGGCCTCCAGGGGGCTGGGAATTCACCCCTCCACTTT
CAWRGLQGAGNSPLHF
>TRBD1|TRBV6-5|TRBJ1-2|once
TGTGCCAGCAGTTCGGACAGGGGAGGTATGGATGGCTACACCTTC
CASSSDRGGMDGYTF
>TRBD1|TRBV4-1|TRBJ1-2|-
TGCGCCAGCAGCCGAGACAGGGGGCGTGGGGGCTACACCTTC
CASSRDRGRGGYTF
>-|TRBV30|TRBJ1-2|-
TGTGCCTGGACAGGGCGGTTTGTAAATGGCTACACCTTC
CAWTGRFVNGYTF
>TRBD1|TRBV2|TRBJ2-4|-
TGTGCCAGCAGTCGGACAGGGGTCAGTGACATTCAGTACTTC
CASSRTGVSDIQYF
>-|TRBV2|TRBJ2-1|-
TGTGCCAGCAGTGACAGGACTTCCTACAATGAGCAGTTCTTC
CASSDRTSYNEQFF
>-|TRBV12-3/TRBV12-4|TRBJ1-1|-
TGTGCCAGCAGTTTTTGGGGGGCCAGAGCTTTCTTT
CASSFWGARAFF
>-|TRBV5-8|TRBJ2-1|few
TGTGCCAGCCCTAGGACTACCTTTGGAAACAATGAGCAGTTCTTC
CASPRTTFGNNEQFF
>-|TRBV4-3|TRBJ1-2|-
TGCGCCAGCAGCCTCAGGAAGGACACCTCCTATGGCTACACCTTC
CASSLRKDTSYGYTF
>TRBD2|TRBV25-1|TRBJ2-1|-
TGTGCCAGCAGTGAAGCCAGCGGGGGGTCCTACAATGAGCAGTTCTTC
CASSEASGGSYNEQFF
>-|TRBV7-2|TRBJ1-6|-
TGTGCCAGCAGCTTAGCTACAGTGACTAATTCACCCCTCCACTTT
CASSLATVTNSPLHF
>TRBD1|TRBV6-6|TRBJ2-5|-
TGTGCCAGCAGTTACCTGGGACAGGGTAAGGAGACCCAGTACTTC
CASSYLGQGKETQYF
>-|TRBV6-1|TRBJ1-6|-
TGTGCCAGCAGTGACCGACAGGACAATAATTCACCCCTCCACTTT
CASSDRQDNNSPLHF
>-|TRBV28|TRBJ2-3|once
TGTGCCAGCGGCTACCGGGTCGGGGGCACAGATACGCAGTATTTT
CASGYRVGGTDTQYF
>-|TRBV6-1|TRBJ1-2|-
TGTGCCAGCAGTGAAGGATCGACTGCCTATGGCTACACCTTC
CASSEGSTAYGYTF
>-|TRBV10-1|TRBJ1-2|-
TGCGCCAGCAGTGAGACCACTAACTATGGCTACACCTTC
CASSETTNYGYTF
>-|TRBV5-6|TRBJ1-3|once
TGTGCCAGCAGCCCCAAAACAAGGGGAAACACCATATATTTT
CASSPKTRGNTIYF
>-|TRBV10-3|TRBJ1-1|-
TGTGCCATCAGTGACAGGGCGTCCACTGAAGCTTTCTTT
CAISDRASTEAFF
>-|TRBV2|TRBJ2-1|once
TGTGCCAGCAGTGATTTTGGGGGGGCACTCAATGAGCAGTTCTTC
CASSDFGGALNEQFF